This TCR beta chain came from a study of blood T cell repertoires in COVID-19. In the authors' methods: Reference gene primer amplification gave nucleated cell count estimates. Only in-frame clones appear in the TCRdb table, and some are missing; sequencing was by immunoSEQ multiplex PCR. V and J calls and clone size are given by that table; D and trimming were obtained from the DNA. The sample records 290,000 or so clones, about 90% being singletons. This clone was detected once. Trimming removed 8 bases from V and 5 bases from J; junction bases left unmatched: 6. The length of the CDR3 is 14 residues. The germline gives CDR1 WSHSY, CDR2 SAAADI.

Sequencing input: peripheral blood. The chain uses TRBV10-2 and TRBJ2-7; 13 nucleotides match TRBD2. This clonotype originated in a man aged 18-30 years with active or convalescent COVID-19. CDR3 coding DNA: TGCGCCAGCGCGGGGACTAGCGGGATCCACGAGCAGTACTTC. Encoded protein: CASAGTSGIHEQYF.